The 31 T cell receptor beta chains in this list originate from one sample, sequenced in a study of blood T cell repertoires in COVID-19. This table comes from immunoSEQ multiplex PCR, and its TCRdb copy is limited to in-frame clones, with some not included. The sample has about 220,000 clones; 83% are singletons. Sample: PBMCs or T cells enriched from blood (not recorded which). Receptors were obtained from a woman between 50 and 59 years old who had been exposed to COVID-19.

The chain recombines TRBV19 with TRBJ1-2, with 8 bases identical to TRBD1. Losses at the gene ends were 3 bases for V and 6 bases for J; bases not matched to a gene: 9. The germline V gene encodes CDR1 LNHDA and CDR2 SQIVND (reference sequence). The CDR3 sequence is 15 residues long. In DNA form, the CDR3 reads TGTGCCAGTAGTATCCCTACGACAGGGGCTGATGGCTACACCTTC. It yields the protein CASSIPTTGADGYTF.

Only a few counts were recorded for this clone. The chain links TRBV28 to TRBJ2-7; D is unresolved. CDR3 length equals 15 residues. V lost 10 bases and J 2 bases, leaving 21 bases between the germline ends. The germline gives CDR1 MDHEN, CDR2 SYDVKM. The CDR3 region is CAITNLKVGPYEQYF. DNA of the CDR3: TGTGCCATAACCAACCTTAAAGTTGGCCCCTACGAGCAGTACTTC.

The rearrangement joins TRBV7-9 to TRBJ2-3; D might be TRBD2 (6 bases). Germline V gene lookup returns CDR1 SEHNR and CDR2 FQNEAQ (reference sequence). V was trimmed by 5 bases and J by 0 bases, leaving 9 bases between them. The CDR3 has 14 amino acids. The CDR3 coding sequence is TGTGCCAGCAGCCAGGCGGGGAGCACAGATACGCAGTATTTT. This sequence encodes CASSQAGSTDTQYF.

J is TRBJ2-3 and V is TRBV19; TRBD2 matches at 8 bases. The V gene's germline CDR1 is LNHDA and CDR2 SQIVND (reference sequence). Trimming took 5 bases from V and 2 from J; bases not matched to a gene: 6. The CDR3 is 15 residues long. In DNA, the CDR3 is TGTGCCAGTAGTGATAGCGGGGCTCTCACAGATACGCAGTATTTT. It yields the protein CASSDSGALTDTQYF. The whole variable domain, remainder taken from reference TRBV19 and TRBJ2-3, is DGGITQSPKYLFRKEGQNVTLSCEQNLNHDAMYWYRQDPGQGLRLIYYSQIVNDFQKGDIAEGYSVSREKKESFPLTVTSAQKNPTAFYLCASSDSGALTDTQYFGPGTRLTVL.

V is TRBV3-1 (or the pseudogene TRBV3-2) and J is TRBJ1-1; D gene uncertain. V was shortened by 0 bases and J by 11 bases, with 16 bases between the two germline ends. CDR1 LGHDT and CDR2 YNNKEL come from the germline V gene (reference sequence). This CDR3 is 14 amino acids long. CDR3 residues: CASSQDPSPREAFF. The CDR3 coding sequence is TGTGCCAGCAGCCAAGATCCTAGTCCTCGGGAGGCTTTCTTT.

V is TRBV9 and J is TRBJ1-2, with D possibly matching TRBD1 (5 bases). V lost 3 bases and J lost 3, with 15 bases in between. CDR3 size: 15 residues. The germline V gene encodes CDR1 SGDLS and CDR2 YYNGEE. DNA for the CDR3: TGTGCCAGCAGCGGTCAAAAGGGGTTCCACTATGGCTACACCTTC. It yields the protein CASSGQKGFHYGYTF.

The V and J genes are TRBV2 and TRBJ1-5; TRBD1 matches at 7 bases. This CDR3 contains 15 residues. V trimming: 6 bases; J trimming: 4 bases; junction bases outside the gene matches: 9. CDR1 is SNHLY, CDR2 FYNNEI, per germline. DNA for the CDR3: TGTGCCAGCAGGGGACAGCTTAATACAAATCAGCCCCAGCATTTT. Encoded protein: CASRGQLNTNQPQHF.

CDR3 nucleotide sequence: TGCGCCAGCAGCGTGGACAGTTATGGCTACACCTTC. Translating it yields CASSVDSYGYTF. V usage is TRBV5-1 and J usage is TRBJ1-2, with TRBD1 as a possible D gene (6 bases). Germline V gene sequence: CDR1 SGHRS, CDR2 YFSETQ. V lost 4 bases to trimming and J lost 5 bases, with 9 bases between them. The CDR3 has 12 amino acids. The full variable domain, with the rest looked up from reference TRBV5-1 and TRBJ1-2, is KAGVTQTPRYLIKTRGQQVTLSCSPISGHRSVSWYQQTPGQGLQFLFEYFSETQRNKGNFPGRFSGRQFSNSRSEMNVSTLELGDSALYLCASSVDSYGYTFGSGTRLTVV.

This clone was observed a handful of times. The rearrangement uses TRBV5-6 and TRBJ2-7; D might be TRBD2 (7 bases). Germline CDR1 and CDR2: SGHDT and YYEEEE. The V end lost 4 bases, the J end lost 1 base, and 15 bases lay between the germline ends. The CDR3 is 15 residues long. The chain's CDR3 is CASSPGGAVSYEQYF. DNA for the CDR3: TGTGCCAGCAGCCCTGGGGGGGCGGTTTCCTACGAGCAGTACTTC.

The chain joins TRBV7-9 to TRBJ2-2; TRBD1 matches 8 bases. CDR1 SEHNR and CDR2 FQNEAQ come from the germline V gene (reference sequence). This CDR3 has 15 residues. V dropped 5 bases and J dropped 4; count of bases not matched to a gene: 6. CDR3 in amino acids: CASSLRQGSTGELFF. As DNA, the CDR3 is TGTGCCAGCAGCCTACGACAGGGGTCCACCGGGGAGCTGTTTTTT.

The J gene is TRBJ1-1, the V gene TRBV29-1; D unresolved. The germline gives CDR1 SQVTM, CDR2 ANQGSEA. The CDR3 has 14 amino acids. The ends were cut back, 4 bases at V and 6 bases at J, with 18 bases in the middle. Here the CDR3 DNA reads TGCAGCGTTGGGGAGGGAACGAGGCGGGCTGAAGCTTTCTTT. This sequence encodes CSVGEGTRRAEAFF. The full variable domain, with the rest looked up from reference TRBV29-1 and TRBJ1-1, is SAVISQKPSRDICQRGTSLTIQCQVDSQVTMMFWYRQQPGQSLTLIATANQGSEATYESGFVIDKFPISRPNLTFSTLTVSNMSPEDSSIYLCSVGEGTRRAEAFFGQGTRLTVV.

The chain links TRBV28 to TRBJ1-1, with TRBD1 matching 8 bases. Germline V CDR1 and CDR2: MDHEN, SYDVKM. After removal of 2 bases from V and 3 bases from J, the junction contained 5 bases not matched to a gene. The CDR3 is 15 amino acids. The CDR3 protein is CASSLIGQGHTEAFF. For the CDR3, the DNA is TGTGCCAGCAGTTTAATAGGACAGGGCCACACTGAAGCTTTCTTT.

The rearrangement links TRBV7-2 to TRBJ1-1; perhaps TRBD1 as D (6 bases). The ends were cut back, 5 bases at V and 8 bases at J, with 18 bases in the middle. CDR3 length: 14 residues. Germline V gives CDR1 SGHTA, CDR2 FQGNSA. CDR3 amino acids: CASSPRVLGQEAFF. In nucleotides, the CDR3 is TGTGCCAGCAGCCCCCGGGTCCTCGGACAGGAAGCTTTCTTT.

The chain combines TRBV18 with TRBJ2-1, with D possibly being TRBD2 (5 bases). The CDR3 spans 16 residues. With 2 bases removed from V and 3 bases from J, the gap between germline ends came to 14 bases. Per the germline V gene, CDR1 is KGHSH and CDR2 is LQKENI. The CDR3 spells CASSPEAVHLYNEQFF. CDR3 DNA: TGTGCCAGCTCACCAGAAGCGGTACATCTCTACAATGAGCAGTTCTTC.

The rearrangement links TRBV2 to TRBJ1-5, with 10 bases identical to TRBD1. The V gene's germline CDR1 is SNHLY and CDR2 FYNNEI. CDR3 length: 15 amino acids. Trimming cost V 6 bases and J 6 bases; bases outside gene matches: 8. In DNA form, the CDR3 reads TGTGCCAGCAGGGGACAGGGGCCCCTCTCTCAGCCCCAGCATTTT. This translates into CASRGQGPLSQPQHF.

The chain uses TRBV5-6 and TRBJ2-7; no definite D call. Trimming stripped 7 bases from V and 2 bases from J, with 10 bases between. Germline values: CDR1 SGHDT, CDR2 YYEEEE. This CDR3 region has 12 residues. CDR3 nucleotide sequence: TGTGCCAGCGGCATTGAACCCTACGAGCAGTACTTC. Protein product: CASGIEPYEQYF.

V gene TRBV12-3 or TRBV12-4 combines with J gene TRBJ1-6; no definite D call. This CDR3 has 11 amino acids. Trimming took 6 bases from V and 10 from J, leaving 7 bases between them. CDR3 DNA sequence: TGTGCCAGCAGCCGAGTGTCACCCCTCCACTTT. Translated, it gives CASSRVSPLHF.

The V gene is TRBV27, the J gene TRBJ2-7, with D perhaps TRBD1 (6 bases). The germline CDR1 and CDR2 sequences are MNHEY and SMNVEV (reference sequence). The CDR3 totals 13 residues. V dropped 8 bases and J dropped 1 base, with 12 bases sitting between them. Here the CDR3 DNA reads TGTGCCAGCGGGACAAAACTATCCTACGAGCAGTACTTC. Its translation is CASGTKLSYEQYF.

Only a few counts were recorded for this clone. The chain combines TRBV5-4 with TRBJ2-2, with D possibly being TRBD2 (5 bases). Germline values: CDR1 SGHNT, CDR2 YYREEE (reference sequence). Deletions cut 2 bases from V and 2 bases from J, with 16 bases between. The CDR3 contains 17 residues. CDR3 DNA sequence: TGTGCCAGCAGCTTTGATCTGGGGAGACCCAACACCGGGGAGCTGTTTTTT. This translates into CASSFDLGRPNTGELFF.

The chain is built from TRBV15 and TRBJ1-1; D may be TRBD1 (6 bases). The CDR3 contains 14 residues. V lost 1 base to trimming and J lost 1 base, with 7 bases between them. CDR1 is LNHNV and CDR2 is YYDKDF in the germline V gene (reference sequence). CDR3 protein: CATSRGTENTEAFF. For the CDR3, the DNA is TGTGCCACCAGCAGAGGGACAGAGAACACTGAAGCTTTCTTT.

This chain connects TRBV5-1 to TRBJ2-1; 8 bases match TRBD1. CDR1 and CDR2 from the germline V gene are SGHRS and YFSETQ. The CDR3 consists of 15 residues. Trimming at V came to 3 bases and at J to 10 bases, leaving 12 bases not matched to a gene. The CDR3 bases are TGCGCCAGCAGCTGGAGGACAGGGACATCAGGAGAGCAGTTCTTC. Translation: CASSWRTGTSGEQFF.

The gene calls are TRBV2 and TRBJ1-2; a weak D match, TRBD1 (5 bases). Germline V lookup: CDR1 SNHLY, CDR2 FYNNEI. The CDR3 length is 15 residues. Trimming left V 4 bases short and J 4 bases short, with 16 bases between. CDR3 amino acids: CASSAWGQGRYGYTF. The DNA for the CDR3 is TGTGCCAGCAGTGCCTGGGGCCAGGGCCGCTATGGCTACACCTTC. Combining the CDR3 with reference TRBV2 and TRBJ1-2 gives the whole variable domain EPEVTQTPSHQVTQMGQEVILRCVPISNHLYFYWYRQILGQKVEFLVSFYNNEISEKSEIFDDQFSVERPDGSNFTLKIRSTKLEDSAMYFCASSAWGQGRYGYTFGSGTRLTVV.

The chain couples TRBV2 to TRBJ1-1; no clear D. Germline V gene lookup returns CDR1 SNHLY and CDR2 FYNNEI. V was shortened by 6 bases and J by 6 bases, with 14 bases between the two germline ends. The CDR3 is 13 amino acids. CDR3 protein: CASSDTQYPEAFF. CDR3 nucleotides: TGTGCCAGCAGCGATACACAGTACCCTGAAGCTTTCTTT.

The CDR3 here is CASSPTHGQGGADTQYF. The CDR3 bases are TGTGCCAGTAGTCCTACCCACGGACAGGGGGGAGCAGATACGCAGTATTTT. The rearrangement uses TRBV19 and TRBJ2-3; 10 nucleotides agree with TRBD1. V dropped 5 bases and J dropped 4; count of bases not matched to a gene: 12. Germline V gives CDR1 LNHDA, CDR2 SQIVND (reference sequence). CDR3 size: 17 residues.

This clone was observed a handful of times. The chain links TRBV6-5 to TRBJ1-2; 9 bases align to TRBD1. V lost 6 bases to trimming and J lost 4 bases; unmatched junction nucleotides: 9. This CDR3 has 15 amino acids. CDR1 is MNHEY, CDR2 SVGAGI, per germline. The DNA of the CDR3 is TGTGCCAGCAGCAGAACAGGGGGCTCGGTCTATGGCTACACCTTC. Translated: CASSRTGGSVYGYTF.

The rearrangement uses TRBV6-1 and TRBJ2-7, with TRBD2 identical over 7 bases. CDR3 size: 16 residues. In germline, CDR1 is MNHNS, CDR2 SASEGT. Trimming cost V 3 bases and J 2 bases; bases outside gene matches: 10. CDR3 residues: CASSELAGVPTYEQYF. The CDR3 coding sequence is TGTGCCAGCAGTGAGTTGGCGGGGGTTCCGACCTACGAGCAGTACTTC.

This clone was recorded at least ten times. The chain joins TRBV5-6 to TRBJ2-1; D is unclear. The germline gives CDR1 SGHDT, CDR2 YYEEEE. The V end was cut by 4 bases, the J end by 9 bases, with 14 bases between. The CDR3 has 13 amino acids. In DNA form, the CDR3 reads TGTGCCAGCAGCGCCTTACAGAAACCTGAGCAGTTCTTC. It codes for CASSALQKPEQFF.

This chain uses TRBV4-1 with TRBJ2-7, with D perhaps TRBD2 (5 bases). Germline V gene sequence: CDR1 MGHRA, CDR2 YSYEKL. CDR3 length: 15 residues. V was clipped by 4 bases and J by 2 bases, with 15 bases between them. The CDR3 sequence is CASSLSQAETYEQYF. Written as DNA, the CDR3 is TGCGCCAGCAGCCTCTCCCAAGCGGAAACCTACGAGCAGTACTTC.

This sequence joins TRBV9 and TRBJ2-1, with 7 bases fitting TRBD2. CDR1 and CDR2 (germline): SGDLS, YYNGEE. The CDR3 covers 16 residues. Germline trimming cut 0 bases from V and 3 bases from J; bases unmatched to any gene: 6. CDR3 coding DNA: TGTGCCAGCAGCGTAGGGATGGAGCGGGGCTACAATGAGCAGTTCTTC. Protein product: CASSVGMERGYNEQFF.

This chain links TRBV25-1 with TRBJ2-5; 8 nucleotides agree with TRBD1. CDR3 size: 14 residues. From germline, CDR1 is MGHDK and CDR2 SYGVNS. V lost 2 bases to trimming and J lost 5 bases; unmatched junction nucleotides: 4. DNA for the CDR3: TGTGCCAGCAGTGAAAGGACAGGGTCGGAGACCCAGTACTTC. This sequence encodes CASSERTGSETQYF.

The chain employs TRBV29-1 and TRBJ2-4; D is unresolved. V lost 0 bases and J lost 1, with 4 bases in between. Per the germline V gene, CDR1 is SQVTM and CDR2 is ANQGSEA. The CDR3 is 13 residues long. CDR3 in DNA: TGCAGCGTTGAAGACAGGGCCAAAAACATTCAGTACTTC. Translating gives CSVEDRAKNIQYF.